Listed below are T cell receptor beta chains from one sample, sequenced in a study of human T cells and chemical hapten exposure. In TCRdb, the RACE reads were re-called with MiXCR into one record per CDR3 protein. The sample has 300,000 to 450,000 distinct CDR3 sequences; about 5.4% are singletons. The sequences come from whole blood, collected in connection with sensitization to the hapten diphenylcyclopropenone (DPC). The receptors were gathered from a woman aged 18-35 years with alopecia areata. Some clones in this sample may be carry-over from other donors' samples. The CDR3 runs from the conserved cysteine through the conserved F or W. D genes are given only for firm matches. Size is stated for part of the rows, as once, few or many counts, or as a class when the clone is expanded.

clone size: NA; J gene: TRBJ2-2; V gene: TRBV9; D gene: TRBD2; CDR3 DNA: TGTGCCAGCAGCGTAGATAGCGGGGGGGCCTTAAGGACCGGGGAGCTGTTTTTT; CDR3 protein: CASSVDSGGALRTGELFF
clone size: many; J gene: TRBJ2-1; V gene: TRBV12-3/TRBV12-4; D gene: NA; CDR3 DNA: TGTGCCAGCAGTTCTCTGGGTACCCAGCAGTTCTTC; CDR3 protein: CASSSLGTQQFF
clone size: few; J gene: TRBJ2-3; V gene: TRBV7-2; D gene: NA; CDR3 DNA: TGTGCCAGCAGCTTAGCGCTTTTTGGGGGGGCAGGGTCTGATACGCAGTATTTT; CDR3 protein: CASSLALFGGAGSDTQYF
clone size: NA; J gene: TRBJ1-4; V gene: TRBV27; D gene: TRBD1; CDR3 DNA: TGTGCCAGCAGTCCGATACAGGGGTCAGAAAAACTGTTTTTT; CDR3 protein: CASSPIQGSEKLFF
clone size: NA; J gene: TRBJ2-3; V gene: TRBV10-2; D gene: NA; CDR3 DNA: TGCGCCAGCAGCGGGGGCTATATCACAGATACGCAGTATTTT; CDR3 protein: CASSGGYITDTQYF
clone size: NA; J gene: TRBJ1-1; V gene: TRBV5-5; D gene: NA; CDR3 DNA: TGTGCCAGCAGCTTGGAAGGCAGGAAAGCTTTCTTT; CDR3 protein: CASSLEGRKAFF
clone size: few; J gene: TRBJ2-7; V gene: TRBV6-6; D gene: NA; CDR3 DNA: TGTGCCAGCAGTTCCTCGGCCGTGGGGGGGCGTAACGAGCAGTACTTC; CDR3 protein: CASSSSAVGGRNEQYF
clone size: many; J gene: TRBJ1-5; V gene: TRBV10-3; D gene: TRBD1; CDR3 DNA: TGTGCCATCAAACAGGGGGACAATCAGCCCCAGCATTTT; CDR3 protein: CAIKQGDNQPQHF
clone size: NA; J gene: TRBJ1-6; V gene: TRBV6-5; D gene: NA; CDR3 DNA: TGTGCCAGCAGTTATCGACTGGGGGGAAGTAGATCACCCCTCCTCTTT; CDR3 protein: CASSYRLGGSRSPLLF
clone size: few; J gene: TRBJ2-7; V gene: TRBV27; D gene: NA; CDR3 DNA: TGTGCCAGCAGACGTACCCCAGAGGACCTCTACGAGCAGTACTTC; CDR3 protein: CASRRTPEDLYEQYF
clone size: few; J gene: TRBJ1-3; V gene: TRBV7-9; D gene: NA; CDR3 DNA: TGTGCCAGCAGCTTACGGAGCCTACAGGGACTGTCTGGAAACACCATATATTTT; CDR3 protein: CASSLRSLQGLSGNTIYF
clone size: few; J gene: TRBJ2-2; V gene: TRBV7-8; D gene: NA; CDR3 DNA: TGTGCCAGCAGCTTCGCGGACGGATACACCGGGGAGCTGTTTTTT; CDR3 protein: CASSFADGYTGELFF
clone size: many; J gene: TRBJ2-3; V gene: TRBV15; D gene: TRBD2; CDR3 DNA: TGTGCCACCAGCAGAGAGCGGGGGGGAGGAACAGATACGCAGTATTTT; CDR3 protein: CATSRERGGGTDTQYF
clone size: many; J gene: TRBJ2-7; V gene: TRBV6-2/TRBV6-3; D gene: NA; CDR3 DNA: TGTGCCAGCAGTTACTCACCAGCGTCGGAGAAACTCTCCTACGAGCAGTACTTC; CDR3 protein: CASSYSPASEKLSYEQYF
clone size: few; J gene: TRBJ2-7; V gene: TRBV28; D gene: NA; CDR3 DNA: TGTGCCAGCGCCCCAGGGCAGGGCTACGAGCAGTACTTC; CDR3 protein: CASAPGQGYEQYF
clone size: few; J gene: TRBJ2-5; V gene: TRBV27; D gene: NA; CDR3 DNA: TGTGCCAGCAGTTTAAGTTGGGGGCAAGAGACCCAGTACTTC; CDR3 protein: CASSLSWGQETQYF
clone size: NA; J gene: TRBJ2-5; V gene: TRBV6-6; D gene: TRBD2; CDR3 DNA: TGTGCCAGCAGTTCCCCTAGCGGGGGGGCCGCAGAGACCCAGTACTTC; CDR3 protein: CASSSPSGGAAETQYF
clone size: many; J gene: TRBJ1-1; V gene: TRBV3-1; D gene: TRBD1; CDR3 DNA: TGTGCCAGCAGCCAGAACAGGGGAGACGCTGAAGCTTTCTTT; CDR3 protein: CASSQNRGDAEAFF
clone size: few; J gene: TRBJ1-1; V gene: TRBV29-1; D gene: NA; CDR3 DNA: TGCAGCGTTGAAGATCGTGGCCGACTGAACACTGAAGCTTTCTTT; CDR3 protein: CSVEDRGRLNTEAFF
clone size: NA; J gene: TRBJ2-1; V gene: TRBV2; D gene: NA; CDR3 DNA: TGTGCCAGCAGTACTGGCTTGGATCAGTTCTTC; CDR3 protein: CASSTGLDQFF
clone size: many; J gene: TRBJ2-6; V gene: TRBV4-3; D gene: NA; CDR3 DNA: TGCGCCAGCAGCCAAGAGGAAGGATCTGGGGCCAACGTCCTGACTTTC; CDR3 protein: CASSQEEGSGANVLTF
clone size: many; J gene: TRBJ1-1; V gene: TRBV10-3; D gene: NA; CDR3 DNA: TGTGCCATCAGCCCGGGGGCGGGAGCTAGAGCTTTCTTT; CDR3 protein: CAISPGAGARAFF
clone size: many; J gene: TRBJ1-6; V gene: TRBV3-1; D gene: NA; CDR3 DNA: TGTGCCAGCAGCCAAAATACAAGGGGGATTGGGGATTCACCCCTCCACTTT; CDR3 protein: CASSQNTRGIGDSPLHF
clone size: NA; J gene: TRBJ1-2; V gene: TRBV7-9; D gene: TRBD1; CDR3 DNA: TGTGCCAGCGAGGGACAGGGGGGCACGAGCCGACCTTTATATGGCTACACCTTC; CDR3 protein: CASEGQGGTSRPLYGYTF
clone size: NA; J gene: TRBJ2-3; V gene: TRBV10-3; D gene: NA; CDR3 DNA: TGTGCCATCATGCCGGGGCAGGGAAGACAGAGCCCCTACACAGATACGCAGTATTTT; CDR3 protein: CAIMPGQGRQSPYTDTQYF
clone size: few; J gene: TRBJ2-2; V gene: TRBV5-1; D gene: NA; CDR3 DNA: TGCGCCAGCAGCTCAAGGGTGGTCTCGGAGACCGGGGAGCTGTTTTTT; CDR3 protein: CASSSRVVSETGELFF
clone size: many; J gene: TRBJ2-5; V gene: TRBV12-1; D gene: NA; CDR3 DNA: TGTGCCAGCAGCTTAATATGGACGGGGGGGACCCAGTACTTC; CDR3 protein: CASSLIWTGGTQYF
clone size: NA; J gene: TRBJ1-1; V gene: TRBV4-1; D gene: NA; CDR3 DNA: TGCGCCAGCAGCCAGTACAGTCAGAACACTGAAGCTTTCTTT; CDR3 protein: CASSQYSQNTEAFF
clone size: few; J gene: TRBJ2-7; V gene: TRBV27; D gene: TRBD2; CDR3 DNA: TGTGCCAGCAGTCTGGGGACTAGCGGGGGATACGAGCAGTACTTC; CDR3 protein: CASSLGTSGGYEQYF
clone size: many; J gene: TRBJ2-1; V gene: TRBV6-2/TRBV6-3; D gene: NA; CDR3 DNA: TGTGCCAGCAGGAGGACAGTGGGGGATGAGCAGTTCTTC; CDR3 protein: CASRRTVGDEQFF
clone size: many; J gene: TRBJ2-3; V gene: TRBV27; D gene: NA; CDR3 DNA: TGTGCCAGCAGTTTATGGCGACAGTCTAGCACAGATACGCAGTATTTT; CDR3 protein: CASSLWRQSSTDTQYF
clone size: NA; J gene: TRBJ2-3; V gene: TRBV5-1; D gene: TRBD1; CDR3 DNA: TGCGCCAGCAGCTCTAACTCCGGGACAGGGTCATCTCTAGATACGCAGTATTTT; CDR3 protein: CASSSNSGTGSSLDTQYF
clone size: many; J gene: TRBJ1-2; V gene: TRBV28; D gene: TRBD1; CDR3 DNA: TGTGCCAGCAGTCCCGGGACAGGGGGCATCTATGGCTACACCTTC; CDR3 protein: CASSPGTGGIYGYTF
clone size: NA; J gene: TRBJ2-7; V gene: TRBV7-9; D gene: TRBD2; CDR3 DNA: TGTGCCAGCAGCTTCAGGACTAGCGGGGGACCGGGGGAGCAGTACTTC; CDR3 protein: CASSFRTSGGPGEQYF
clone size: few; J gene: TRBJ1-5; V gene: TRBV27; D gene: NA; CDR3 DNA: TGTGCCAGCAGGCCCGGGAGAAATCAGCCCCAGCATTTT; CDR3 protein: CASRPGRNQPQHF
clone size: NA; J gene: TRBJ1-1; V gene: TRBV10-3; D gene: NA; CDR3 DNA: TGTGCCACCGCGCTTTCCGGGACTGCCAACACTGAAGCTTTCTTT; CDR3 protein: CATALSGTANTEAFF
clone size: few; J gene: TRBJ2-3; V gene: TRBV23-1; D gene: NA; CDR3 DNA: TGCGCCAGCAGTCAATCGGGGCGGTGCACAGATACGCAGTATTTT; CDR3 protein: CASSQSGRCTDTQYF
clone size: many; J gene: TRBJ1-1; V gene: TRBV5-4; D gene: TRBD1; CDR3 DNA: TGTGCCAGCAGCTCCAGGGGGGCAGCCATGAACACTGAAGCTTTCTTT; CDR3 protein: CASSSRGAAMNTEAFF
clone size: few; J gene: TRBJ1-1; V gene: TRBV6-6; D gene: NA; CDR3 DNA: TGTGCCAGCAGTTACCCGGGGGGAGGAGGCACTGAAGCTTTCTTT; CDR3 protein: CASSYPGGGGTEAFF
clone size: many; J gene: TRBJ1-1; V gene: TRBV29-1; D gene: NA; CDR3 DNA: TGCAGCGTTGAAGGACAGCGTATCGGCACTGAAGCTTTCTTT; CDR3 protein: CSVEGQRIGTEAFF
clone size: NA; J gene: TRBJ2-3; V gene: TRBV10-3; D gene: TRBD2; CDR3 DNA: TGTGCCATCACCGGGACTAGCGGTGGAGATACGCAGTATTTT; CDR3 protein: CAITGTSGGDTQYF
clone size: few; J gene: TRBJ1-1; V gene: TRBV5-1; D gene: NA; CDR3 DNA: TGCGCCAGCAGCTTGGGCCCTGGGGGAAACACTGAAGCTTTCTTT; CDR3 protein: CASSLGPGGNTEAFF
clone size: NA; J gene: TRBJ1-5; V gene: TRBV19; D gene: NA; CDR3 DNA: TGTGCCAGTAGTAGGGGGGACGGCATAATCCGGCCCCAGCATTTT; CDR3 protein: CASSRGDGIIRPQHF
clone size: few; J gene: TRBJ1-1; V gene: TRBV27; D gene: NA; CDR3 DNA: TGTGCCAGCAGTTTGTCGGGGGCTGCGAGTCCTGAAGCTTTCTTT; CDR3 protein: CASSLSGAASPEAFF
clone size: few; J gene: TRBJ1-1; V gene: TRBV6-5; D gene: NA; CDR3 DNA: TGTGCCAGTCGCCCGGGGTTTCGGAGCACTGAAGCTTTCTTT; CDR3 protein: CASRPGFRSTEAFF
clone size: NA; J gene: TRBJ1-1; V gene: TRBV6-2/TRBV6-3; D gene: NA; CDR3 DNA: TGTGCCAGCAGTTACTCAGGGGAGTACACTGAAGCTTTCTTT; CDR3 protein: CASSYSGEYTEAFF
clone size: few; J gene: TRBJ2-3; V gene: TRBV6-2/TRBV6-3; D gene: TRBD2; CDR3 DNA: TGTGCCAGCAGCTTCCTTTATACTAGCGGGGCGAAGCGAGAAGTGTATACGCAGTATTTT; CDR3 protein: CASSFLYTSGAKREVYTQYF
clone size: few; J gene: TRBJ2-3; V gene: TRBV12-3/TRBV12-4; D gene: TRBD2; CDR3 DNA: TGTGCCAGCAGTGGACTAGCGGGGGTTCCAGATACGCAGTATTTT; CDR3 protein: CASSGLAGVPDTQYF
clone size: NA; J gene: TRBJ1-5; V gene: TRBV6-6; D gene: TRBD1; CDR3 DNA: TGTGCCAGCAGTTACCCTGACAGGGCCAATCAGCCCCAGCATTTT; CDR3 protein: CASSYPDRANQPQHF
clone size: few; J gene: TRBJ1-1; V gene: TRBV12-3/TRBV12-4; D gene: NA; CDR3 DNA: TGTGCCAGCACCACTAGAGGGGGGATGAACACTGAAGCTTTCTTT; CDR3 protein: CASTTRGGMNTEAFF
clone size: NA; J gene: TRBJ1-2; V gene: TRBV7-2; D gene: NA; CDR3 DNA: TGTGCCAGCAGGGTAGACAGAAACAACTATGGCTACACCTTC; CDR3 protein: CASRVDRNNYGYTF
clone size: NA; J gene: TRBJ2-3; V gene: TRBV27; D gene: TRBD2; CDR3 DNA: TGTGCCAGCCGAGGCCTAGCGGGGGTGCGCACAGATACGCAGTATTTT; CDR3 protein: CASRGLAGVRTDTQYF